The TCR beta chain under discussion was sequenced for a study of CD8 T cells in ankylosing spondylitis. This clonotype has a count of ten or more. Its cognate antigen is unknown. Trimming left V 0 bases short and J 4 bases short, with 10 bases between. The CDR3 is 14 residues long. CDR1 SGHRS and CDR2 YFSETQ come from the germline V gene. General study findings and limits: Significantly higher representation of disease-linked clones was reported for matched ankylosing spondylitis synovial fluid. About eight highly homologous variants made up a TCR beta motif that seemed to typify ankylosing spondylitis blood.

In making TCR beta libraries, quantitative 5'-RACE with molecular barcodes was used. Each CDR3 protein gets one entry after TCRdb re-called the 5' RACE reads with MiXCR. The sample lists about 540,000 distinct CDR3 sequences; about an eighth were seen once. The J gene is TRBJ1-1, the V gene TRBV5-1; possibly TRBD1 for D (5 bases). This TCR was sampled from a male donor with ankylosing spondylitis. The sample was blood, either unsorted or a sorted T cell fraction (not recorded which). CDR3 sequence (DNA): TGCGCCAGCAGCTTGGAAGGGGCGATCACTGAAGCTTTCTTT. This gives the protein CASSLEGAITEAFF.